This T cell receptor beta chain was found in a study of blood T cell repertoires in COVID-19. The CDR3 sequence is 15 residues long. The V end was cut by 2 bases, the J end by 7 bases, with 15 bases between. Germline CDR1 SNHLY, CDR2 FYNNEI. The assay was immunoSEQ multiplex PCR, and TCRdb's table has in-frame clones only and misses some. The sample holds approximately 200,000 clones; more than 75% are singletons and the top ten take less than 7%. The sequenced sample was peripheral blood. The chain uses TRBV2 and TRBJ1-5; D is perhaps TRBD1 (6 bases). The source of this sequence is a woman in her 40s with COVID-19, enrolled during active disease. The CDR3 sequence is CASSEFLAGDQPQHF. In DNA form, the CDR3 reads TGTGCCAGCAGTGAATTTTTGGCAGGGGACCAGCCCCAGCATTTT.